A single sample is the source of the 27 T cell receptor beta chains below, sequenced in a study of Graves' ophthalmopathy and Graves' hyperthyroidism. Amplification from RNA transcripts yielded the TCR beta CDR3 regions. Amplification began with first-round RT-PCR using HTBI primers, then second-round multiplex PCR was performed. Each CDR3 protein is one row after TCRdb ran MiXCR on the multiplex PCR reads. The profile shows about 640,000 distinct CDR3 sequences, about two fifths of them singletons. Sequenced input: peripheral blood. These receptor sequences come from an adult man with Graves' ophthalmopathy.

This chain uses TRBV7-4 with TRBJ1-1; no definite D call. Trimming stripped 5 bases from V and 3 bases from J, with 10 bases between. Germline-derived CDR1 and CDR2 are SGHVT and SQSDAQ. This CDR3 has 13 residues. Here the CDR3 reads CASSPGLHTEAFF. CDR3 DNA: TGTGCCAGCAGCCCAGGACTCCACACTGAAGCTTTCTTT.

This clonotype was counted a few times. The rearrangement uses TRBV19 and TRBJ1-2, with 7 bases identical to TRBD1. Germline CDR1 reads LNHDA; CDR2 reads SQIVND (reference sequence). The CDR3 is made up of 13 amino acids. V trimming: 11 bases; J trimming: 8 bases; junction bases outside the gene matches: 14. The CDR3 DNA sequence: TGTGCCTGGAGTGTTGGGACAGACTGGGGCTACACCTTC. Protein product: CAWSVGTDWGYTF.

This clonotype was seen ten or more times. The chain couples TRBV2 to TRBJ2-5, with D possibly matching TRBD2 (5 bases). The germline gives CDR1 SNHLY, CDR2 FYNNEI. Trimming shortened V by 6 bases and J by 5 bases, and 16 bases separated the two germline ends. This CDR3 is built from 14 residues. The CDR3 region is CASRDSSGGETQYF. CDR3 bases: TGTGCCAGCAGGGACTCCTCAGGCGGGGAGACCCAGTACTTC.

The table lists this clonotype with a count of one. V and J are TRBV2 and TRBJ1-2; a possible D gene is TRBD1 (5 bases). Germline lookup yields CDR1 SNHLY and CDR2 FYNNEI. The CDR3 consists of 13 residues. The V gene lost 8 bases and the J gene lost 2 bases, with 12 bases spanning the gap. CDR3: CASQGSLNYGYTF. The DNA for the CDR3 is TGTGCCAGCCAGGGAAGTTTGAACTATGGCTACACCTTC.

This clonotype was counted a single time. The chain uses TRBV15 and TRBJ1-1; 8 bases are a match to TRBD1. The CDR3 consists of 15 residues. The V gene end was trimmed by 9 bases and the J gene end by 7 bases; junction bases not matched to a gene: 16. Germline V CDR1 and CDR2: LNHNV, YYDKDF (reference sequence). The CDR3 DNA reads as TGTGCCACACGACAGGGGTGGCGTTCAACTAATGAAGCTTTCTTT. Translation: CATRQGWRSTNEAFF. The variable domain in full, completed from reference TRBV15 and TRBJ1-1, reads DAMVIQNPRYQVTQFGKPVTLSCSQTLNHNVMYWYQQKSSQAPKLLFHYYDKDFNNEADTPDNFQSRRPNTSFCFLDIRSPGLGDTAMYLCATRQGWRSTNEAFFGQGTRLTVV.

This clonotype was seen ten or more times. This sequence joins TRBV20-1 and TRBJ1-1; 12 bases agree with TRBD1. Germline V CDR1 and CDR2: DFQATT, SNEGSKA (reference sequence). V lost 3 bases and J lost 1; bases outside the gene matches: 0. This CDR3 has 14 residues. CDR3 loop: CSARGQGANTEAFF. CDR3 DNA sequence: TGCAGTGCTAGGGGACAGGGGGCGAACACTGAAGCTTTCTTT.

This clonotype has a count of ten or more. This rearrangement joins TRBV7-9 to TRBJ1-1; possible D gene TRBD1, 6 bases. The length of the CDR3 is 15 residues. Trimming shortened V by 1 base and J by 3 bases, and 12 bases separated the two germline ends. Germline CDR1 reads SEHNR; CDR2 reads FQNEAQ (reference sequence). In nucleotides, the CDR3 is TGTGCCAGCAGCTTAGGAGGGGGTTTGGACACTGAAGCTTTCTTT. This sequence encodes CASSLGGGLDTEAFF.

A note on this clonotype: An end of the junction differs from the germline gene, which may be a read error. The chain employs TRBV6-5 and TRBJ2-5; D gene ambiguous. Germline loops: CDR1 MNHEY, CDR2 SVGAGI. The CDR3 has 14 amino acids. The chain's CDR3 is CAGSYRQLVETQYF. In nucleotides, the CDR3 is TGTGCCGGCAGTTACCGGCAGTTGGTGGAGACCCAGTACTTC.

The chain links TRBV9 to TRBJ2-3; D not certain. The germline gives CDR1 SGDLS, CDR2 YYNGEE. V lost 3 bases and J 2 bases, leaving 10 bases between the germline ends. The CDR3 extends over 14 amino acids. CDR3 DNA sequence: TGTGCCAGCAGCGCCCAACGGTCCACAGATACGCAGTATTTT. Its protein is CASSAQRSTDTQYF.

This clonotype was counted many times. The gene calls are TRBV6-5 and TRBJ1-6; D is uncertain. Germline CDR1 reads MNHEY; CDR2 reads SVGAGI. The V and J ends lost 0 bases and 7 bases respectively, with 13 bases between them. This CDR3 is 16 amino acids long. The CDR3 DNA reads TGTGCCAGCAGTTACTCCGGAGAAAGCTCAAATTCACCCCTCCACTTT. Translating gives CASSYSGESSNSPLHF.

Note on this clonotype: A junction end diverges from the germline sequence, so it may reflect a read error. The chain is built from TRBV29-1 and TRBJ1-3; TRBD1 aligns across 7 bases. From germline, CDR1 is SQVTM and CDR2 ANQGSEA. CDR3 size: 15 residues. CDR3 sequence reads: CAWSAGQSSGNTIYF. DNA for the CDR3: TGTGCCTGGAGTGCGGGACAGTCCTCTGGAAACACCATATATTTT.

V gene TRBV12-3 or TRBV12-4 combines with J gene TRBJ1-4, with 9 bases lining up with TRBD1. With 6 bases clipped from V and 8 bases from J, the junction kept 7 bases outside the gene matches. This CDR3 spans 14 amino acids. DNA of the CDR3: TGTGCCAGCAGACTCGGGACAGGGAGAGAAAAACTGTTTTTT. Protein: CASRLGTGREKLFF.

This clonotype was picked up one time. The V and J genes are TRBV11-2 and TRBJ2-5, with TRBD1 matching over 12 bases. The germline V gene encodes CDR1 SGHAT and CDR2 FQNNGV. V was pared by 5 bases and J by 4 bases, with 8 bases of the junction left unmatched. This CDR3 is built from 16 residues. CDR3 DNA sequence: TGTGCCAGCAGCCCCGACGGGACAGGGGGCGCAGAGACCCAGTACTTC. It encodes CASSPDGTGGAETQYF.

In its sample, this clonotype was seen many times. CDR3 bases: TGTGCCAGCAGCCGCAGCAGGACAGATGAAGCTTTCTTT. Residues: CASSRSRTDEAFF. The chain carries TRBV7-9 and TRBJ1-1; D is perhaps TRBD1 (6 bases). Trimming removed 5 bases at V and 7 bases at J, with 14 bases between. Per the germline V gene, CDR1 is SEHNR and CDR2 is FQNEAQ (reference sequence). The CDR3 spans 13 residues.

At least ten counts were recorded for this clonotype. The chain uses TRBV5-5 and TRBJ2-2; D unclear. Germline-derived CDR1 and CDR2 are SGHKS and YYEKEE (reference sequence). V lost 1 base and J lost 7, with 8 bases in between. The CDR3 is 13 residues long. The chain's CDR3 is CASSLKFGGELFF. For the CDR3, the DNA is TGTGCCAGCAGCTTGAAGTTCGGCGGGGAGCTGTTTTTT.

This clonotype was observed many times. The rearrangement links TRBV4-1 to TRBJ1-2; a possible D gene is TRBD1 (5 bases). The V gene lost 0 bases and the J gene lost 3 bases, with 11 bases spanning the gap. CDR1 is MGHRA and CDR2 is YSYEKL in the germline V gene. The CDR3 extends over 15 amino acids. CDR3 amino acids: CASSQDRAEDYGYTF. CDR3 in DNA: TGCGCCAGCAGCCAAGACAGGGCTGAGGACTATGGCTACACCTTC.

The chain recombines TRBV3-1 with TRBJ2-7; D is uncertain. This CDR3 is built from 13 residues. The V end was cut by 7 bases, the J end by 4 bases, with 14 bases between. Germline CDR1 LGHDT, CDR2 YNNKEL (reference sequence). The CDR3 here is CASKDRRNYEQYF. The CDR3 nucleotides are TGTGCCAGCAAGGACCGCCGGAATTACGAGCAGTACTTC.

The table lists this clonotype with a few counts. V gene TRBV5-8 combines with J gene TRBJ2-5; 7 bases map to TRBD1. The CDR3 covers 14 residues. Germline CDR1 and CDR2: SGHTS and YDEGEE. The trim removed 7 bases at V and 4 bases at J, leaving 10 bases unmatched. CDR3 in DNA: TGTGCCAGCCTGACGACAGGGTTGGTAGAGACCCAGTACTTC. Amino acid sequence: CASLTTGLVETQYF.

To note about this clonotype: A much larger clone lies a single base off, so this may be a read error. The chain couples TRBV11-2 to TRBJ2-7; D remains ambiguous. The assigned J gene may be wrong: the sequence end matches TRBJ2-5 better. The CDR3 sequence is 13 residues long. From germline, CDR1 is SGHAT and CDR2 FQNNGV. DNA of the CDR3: TGTGCCAGCATCTTTTCCCAACAAGAGACCCAGTACTTC. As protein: CASIFSQQETQYF.

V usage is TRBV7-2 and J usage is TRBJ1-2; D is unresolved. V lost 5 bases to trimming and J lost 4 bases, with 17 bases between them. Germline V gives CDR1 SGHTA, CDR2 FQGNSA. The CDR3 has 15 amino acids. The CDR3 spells CASSQSDRAGYGYTF. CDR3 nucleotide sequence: TGTGCCAGCAGCCAGTCCGACCGGGCTGGCTATGGCTACACCTTC.

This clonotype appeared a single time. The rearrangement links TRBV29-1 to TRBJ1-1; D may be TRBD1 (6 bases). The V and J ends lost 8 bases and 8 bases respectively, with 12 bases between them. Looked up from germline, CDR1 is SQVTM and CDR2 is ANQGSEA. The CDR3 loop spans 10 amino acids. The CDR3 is CSPGGLEAFF. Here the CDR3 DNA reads TGCAGCCCCGGGGGGCTAGAAGCTTTCTTT.

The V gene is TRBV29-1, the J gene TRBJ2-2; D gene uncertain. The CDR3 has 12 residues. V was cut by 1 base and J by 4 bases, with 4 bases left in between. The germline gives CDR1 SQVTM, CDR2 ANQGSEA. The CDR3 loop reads CSVEGLTGELFF. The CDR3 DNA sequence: TGCAGCGTTGAAGGGCTCACCGGGGAGCTGTTTTTT.

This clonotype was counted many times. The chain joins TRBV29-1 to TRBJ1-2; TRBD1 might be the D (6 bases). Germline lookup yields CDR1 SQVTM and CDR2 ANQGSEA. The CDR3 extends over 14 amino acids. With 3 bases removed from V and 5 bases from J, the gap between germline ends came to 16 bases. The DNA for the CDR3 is TGCAGCGTTGAGAAACAGGGATTTGGGTATGGCTACACCTTC. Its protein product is CSVEKQGFGYGYTF.

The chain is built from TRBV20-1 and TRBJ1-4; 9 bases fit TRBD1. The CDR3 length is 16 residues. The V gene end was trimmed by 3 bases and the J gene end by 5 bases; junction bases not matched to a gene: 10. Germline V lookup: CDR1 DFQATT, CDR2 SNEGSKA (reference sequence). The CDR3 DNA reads TGCAGTGCTAGGGGGACAGGGTCAAAGGGGAATGAAAAACTGTTTTTT. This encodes CSARGTGSKGNEKLFF.

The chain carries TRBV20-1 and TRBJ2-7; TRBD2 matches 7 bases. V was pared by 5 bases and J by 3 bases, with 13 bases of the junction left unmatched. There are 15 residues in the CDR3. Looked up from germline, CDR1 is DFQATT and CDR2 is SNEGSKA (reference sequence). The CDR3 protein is CSAGPRGGGGYEQYF. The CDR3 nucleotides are TGCAGTGCTGGCCCCCGGGGAGGCGGGGGCTACGAGCAGTACTTC.

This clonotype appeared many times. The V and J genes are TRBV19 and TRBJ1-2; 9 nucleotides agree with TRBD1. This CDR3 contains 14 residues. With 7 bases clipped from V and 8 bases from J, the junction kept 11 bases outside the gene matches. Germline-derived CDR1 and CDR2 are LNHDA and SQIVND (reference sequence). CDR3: CASNFRDRVNGYTF. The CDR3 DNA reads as TGTGCCAGTAATTTCCGGGACAGGGTCAACGGCTACACCTTC.

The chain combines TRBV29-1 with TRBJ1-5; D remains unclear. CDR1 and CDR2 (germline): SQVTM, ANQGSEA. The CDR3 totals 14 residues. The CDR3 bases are TGCAGTGCTCACCGAACAGATAGCAATCAGCCCCAGCATTTT. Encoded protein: CSAHRTDSNQPQHF.